The 21 T cell receptor beta chains listed next were all sequenced from one sample in a study of beta chain features in type 1 diabetes. What was sequenced were expressed TCRB transcripts, since all of the isolated RNA had been reverse transcribed. The data were produced by immunoSEQ multiplex PCR, yet TCRdb's version contains in-frame clones alone and is incomplete. The sample consists of hundreds of thousands of clones, around 15% of them appearing once. The specimen was naive CD4+ T cells from blood. The source of these receptors is a man aged 18 to 29 in good health.

CDR3 in DNA: TGTGCCAGCAGCCAGGGTTTTTTTAGCTCCTACGAGCAGTACTTC. Translation gives CASSQGFFSSYEQYF. The chain recombines TRBV11-2 with TRBJ2-7, with D perhaps TRBD1 (5 bases). Germline assignment: CDR1 SGHAT and CDR2 FQNNGV. Deletions cut 5 bases from V and 0 bases from J, with 14 bases between. The CDR3 has 15 residues.

The V call is TRBV5-4, the J call TRBJ2-7; 7 nucleotides line up with TRBD1. This CDR3 spans 14 amino acids. Germline CDR1 is SGHNT and CDR2 is YYREEE (reference sequence). Trimming at V came to 3 bases and at J to 1 base, leaving 4 bases not matched to a gene. This CDR3 reads CASSSMDRSYEQYF. CDR3 bases: TGTGCCAGCAGCTCGATGGACAGGTCCTACGAGCAGTACTTC.

The sample holds a few counts of this clone. The gene calls are TRBV4-3 and TRBJ1-2; D may be TRBD1 (6 bases). There are 16 residues in the CDR3. The germline gives CDR1 LGHNA, CDR2 YSLEER. V was pared by 3 bases and J by 5 bases, with 19 bases between. CDR3 nucleotide sequence: TGCGCCAGCAGCCACGGGAAACAGGGACAAAATTATGGCTACACCTTC. Amino acids: CASSHGKQGQNYGYTF.

Only a few counts were recorded for this clone. This chain uses TRBV19 with TRBJ1-1, with 8 bases aligning to TRBD1. The CDR3 totals 12 residues. After removal of 3 bases from V and 8 bases from J, the junction contained 2 bases not matched to a gene. Germline V gene lookup returns CDR1 LNHDA and CDR2 SQIVND (reference sequence). This CDR3 is CASSIGDREAFF. CDR3 nucleotides: TGTGCCAGTAGTATCGGGGACAGGGAAGCTTTCTTT. The full variable domain, in which reference TRBV19 and TRBJ1-1 provide the parts outside the CDR3, is DGGITQSPKYLFRKEGQNVTLSCEQNLNHDAMYWYRQDPGQGLRLIYYSQIVNDFQKGDIAEGYSVSREKKESFPLTVTSAQKNPTAFYLCASSIGDREAFFGQGTRLTVV.

This clone was observed a handful of times. This sequence joins TRBV10-3 and TRBJ1-5; D is ambiguous. Trimming shortened V by 4 bases and J by 2 bases, and 12 bases separated the two germline ends. In germline, CDR1 is ENHRY, CDR2 SYGVKD. The CDR3 runs to 15 residues. CDR3 coding DNA: TGTGCCATCAGTGGCCCGGGTGACGGCAATCAGCCCCAGCATTTT. Amino acid sequence: CAISGPGDGNQPQHF.

This clone has more than one count but fewer than ten. V is TRBV7-3 and J is TRBJ1-2, with TRBD1 identical over 12 bases. This CDR3 region has 15 residues. The germline V gene has CDR1 SGHTA and CDR2 FQGTGA. The ends lost 4 bases at V and 8 bases at J; junction bases unmatched: 8. The CDR3 coding sequence is TGTGCCAGCAGCTCATCGGGACAGGGGGCAGGAGGCTACACCTTC. Its translation: CASSSSGQGAGGYTF.

The chain has TRBV27 and TRBJ2-3; D possibly matches TRBD1 or TRBD2 (7 bases each). Trimming shortened V by 10 bases and J by 4 bases, and 27 bases separated the two germline ends. Germline CDR1 MNHEY, CDR2 SMNVEV (reference sequence). CDR3 length: 17 amino acids. The CDR3 spells CATRGGWGRIWADTQYF. The DNA for the CDR3 is TGTGCCACCAGGGGGGGCTGGGGGCGCATTTGGGCAGATACGCAGTATTTT.

V gene TRBV28 combines with J gene TRBJ2-5; D unclear. This CDR3 comprises 11 residues. Germline CDR1 MDHEN, CDR2 SYDVKM. V lost 2 bases, J lost 8 bases, and 6 bases lay in between. DNA for the CDR3: TGTGCCAGCAGTTTAAGGGTAACCCAGTACTTC. It is translated as CASSLRVTQYF.

This clone has a handful of counts. V gene TRBV7-9 combines with J gene TRBJ1-2; D remains ambiguous. V lost 3 bases and J 0 bases, leaving 5 bases between the germline ends. From germline, CDR1 is SEHNR and CDR2 FQNEAQ (reference sequence). The CDR3 totals 13 residues. CDR3 amino acids: CASSFGTNYGYTF. The CDR3 region has the DNA TGTGCCAGCAGCTTTGGGACTAACTATGGCTACACCTTC.

This clone turned up a few times. The genes are TRBV7-2 and TRBJ2-1; D not certain. The CDR3 covers 15 residues. The V gene lost 1 base and the J gene lost 3 bases, with 10 bases spanning the gap. From germline, CDR1 is SGHTA and CDR2 FQGNSA. The CDR3: CASSLVTANYNEQFF. Written as DNA, the CDR3 is TGTGCCAGCAGCTTAGTAACAGCAAACTACAATGAGCAGTTCTTC.

The CDR3 sequence is CASSQGLGWGFNYGYTF. For the CDR3, the DNA is TGCGCCAGCAGCCAAGGACTTGGATGGGGCTTTAACTATGGCTACACCTTC. The chain uses TRBV4-3 and TRBJ1-2; D is perhaps TRBD1 (5 bases). Deletions cut 1 base from V and 1 base from J, with 16 bases between. CDR1 and CDR2 from the germline V gene are LGHNA and YSLEER. This CDR3 has 17 residues.

There are a few counts of this clone. This chain links TRBV28 with TRBJ2-3, with D perhaps matching TRBD1 or TRBD2 (6 bases each). The CDR3 runs to 15 residues. V was shortened by 7 bases and J by 3 bases, with 17 bases between the two germline ends. Germline assignment: CDR1 MDHEN and CDR2 SYDVKM. The CDR3 region has the DNA TGTGCCAGCATTAGCGGACCGAGGGGGACAGATACGCAGTATTTT. Encoded protein: CASISGPRGTDTQYF.

This clone was detected only once. The rearrangement joins TRBV7-3 to TRBJ2-3; no definite D call. This CDR3 region has 12 residues. Per the germline V gene, CDR1 is SGHTA and CDR2 is FQGTGA. Trimming removed 6 bases from V and 4 bases from J, with 8 bases in between. In DNA form, the CDR3 reads TGTGCCAGCAGGTCCGGCCCAGATACGCAGTATTTT. It translates to CASRSGPDTQYF.

The chain has TRBV2 and TRBJ2-2; D uncertain. V lost 7 bases and J lost 1, with 13 bases in between. CDR3 length: 15 residues. Germline CDR1 and CDR2: SNHLY and FYNNEI. CDR3 sequence reads: CASTRAARNTGELFF. The CDR3 bases are TGTGCCAGCACCCGGGCAGCCAGGAACACCGGGGAGCTGTTTTTT.

The chain joins TRBV7-2 to TRBJ2-5; D gene uncertain. CDR1 and CDR2 (germline): SGHTA, FQGNSA. V was pared by 2 bases and J by 9 bases, with 16 bases between. The CDR3 is 14 residues long. CDR3 in DNA: TGTGCCAGCAGCTTAACGGTGGACGCCGCTCCCCAGTACTTC. Translation gives CASSLTVDAAPQYF.

The chain uses TRBV14 and TRBJ1-2; D not resolved. Between the trimmed V and J ends, which lost 0 bases and 3 bases, there was a span of 11 bases. The CDR3 runs to 15 residues. Germline V gives CDR1 SGHDN, CDR2 FVKESK. As DNA, the CDR3 is TGTGCCAGCAGCCAAGATCAGTATAAGGACTATGGCTACACCTTC. It is translated as CASSQDQYKDYGYTF.

The chain uses TRBV19 and TRBJ1-2, with D uncertain. This CDR3 has 13 residues. Trimming shortened V by 7 bases and J by 2 bases, and 11 bases separated the two germline ends. Per germline, CDR1 LNHDA and CDR2 SQIVND (reference sequence). In nucleotides, the CDR3 is TGTGCCAGTAACGTAGGCCCAAACTATGGCTACACCTTC. It codes for CASNVGPNYGYTF.

The rearrangement joins TRBV11-2 to TRBJ2-5; D remains unclear. This CDR3 has 15 amino acids. Germline V gene data show CDR1 as SGHAT and CDR2 as FQNNGV. V lost 1 base and J lost 1, with 10 bases in between. The CDR3 here is CASSLGIGRQETQYF. For the CDR3, the DNA is TGTGCCAGCAGCTTAGGGATAGGGCGCCAAGAGACCCAGTACTTC. Full variable domain (remainder filled in from reference TRBV11-2 and TRBJ2-5): EAGVAQSPRYKIIEKRQSVAFWCNPISGHATLYWYQQILGQGPKLLIQFQNNGVVDDSQLPKDRFSAERLKGVDSTLKIQPAKLEDSAVYLCASSLGIGRQETQYFGPGTRLLVL.

V and J are TRBV9 and TRBJ1-5; D is perhaps TRBD1 (6 bases). Trimming shortened V by 3 bases and J by 1 base, and 14 bases separated the two germline ends. Looked up from germline, CDR1 is SGDLS and CDR2 is YYNGEE. The length of the CDR3 is 16 residues. CDR3: CASSAGANPSNQPQHF. The CDR3 DNA is TGTGCCAGCAGCGCGGGGGCCAACCCAAGCAATCAGCCCCAGCATTTT.

V is TRBV27 and J is TRBJ2-5; no clear D gene. CDR1 and CDR2 from the germline V gene are MNHEY and SMNVEV (reference sequence). CDR3 length: 14 residues. Between the trimmed V and J ends, which lost 6 bases and 1 base, there was a span of 12 bases. CDR3 protein: CASRRDLLQETQYF. CDR3 nucleotide sequence: TGTGCCAGCAGAAGAGACCTCCTCCAAGAGACCCAGTACTTC.

The chain couples TRBV19 to TRBJ2-5, with D uncertain. Germline lookup yields CDR1 LNHDA and CDR2 SQIVND (reference sequence). The V end lost 2 bases, the J end lost 4 bases, and 14 bases lay between the germline ends. The CDR3 sequence is 15 residues long. CDR3 protein: CASSITSAGRETQYF. CDR3 in DNA: TGTGCCAGTAGTATAACCTCGGCTGGAAGAGAGACCCAGTACTTC.